The rows below give T cell receptor beta chains drawn from one sample of a study of cytomegalovirus exposure and HLA in healthy donors. Only in-frame clones appear in the TCRdb table, and some are missing; sequencing was by immunoSEQ multiplex PCR. The repertoire holds some 130,000 clones, with around 85% as singletons. Sequences were obtained from PBMCs. All receptors derive from a boy younger than 18 in good health and CMV-seronegative. Both conserved end residues are part of each CDR3. Each record gives: J gene, V gene, D gene, clone size, CDR3 DNA, CDR3 protein. D genes are given only for firm matches. Clone size is stated in some rows and not others, as once, few, many or a class when expanded.

>TRBJ2-5|TRBV7-3|.|.
TGTGCCAGCAGCTTAAGTGGAGGGGCGCTAGAGACCCAGTACTTC
CASSLSGGALETQYF
>TRBJ2-5|TRBV25-1|.|.
TGTGCCAGCAGTGACCCCACAGCAATCCAAGAGACCCAGTACTTC
CASSDPTAIQETQYF
>TRBJ2-7|TRBV5-6|.|.
TGTGCCAGCAGCTTGGAGTACGGCGGGGGCTCCTACGGGCAGTACTTC
CASSLEYGGGSYGQYF
>TRBJ2-5|TRBV29-1|TRBD2|.
TGCAGCGTTGAAGGAGGGAGGGGACACCAAGAGACCCAGTACTTC
CSVEGGRGHQETQYF
>TRBJ1-1|TRBV7-3|.|once
TGTGCCAGCAGCTTAAAACCGGAGGCTGAAGCTTTCTTT
CASSLKPEAEAFF
>TRBJ2-1|TRBV7-6|TRBD1|.
TGTGCCAGCAGCCCAACCCGGACAGGGGATTCCTACAATGAGCAGTTCTTC
CASSPTRTGDSYNEQFF
>TRBJ2-7|TRBV6-5|TRBD1|.
TGTGCCAGCAGTTCCGTTCGTGAAGGGGGCTTCGAGCAGTACTTC
CASSSVREGGFEQYF
>TRBJ1-2|TRBV5-4|TRBD1|few
TGTGCCAGCAGCTTGCAGGGGGCTGATGGCTACACCTTC
CASSLQGADGYTF
>TRBJ2-2|TRBV5-4|.|.
TGTGCCAGCAGCTTGGTGGGGGGAGTGGATCCCGGGGAGCTGTTTTTT
CASSLVGGVDPGELFF
>TRBJ2-5|TRBV5-1|TRBD1|.
TGCGCCAGCAGCTCCGGGACAGGGGTGGAGACCCAGTACTTC
CASSSGTGVETQYF
>TRBJ2-7|TRBV27|.|.
TGTGCCAGCAGTTTAGTGGCGGGCCGCTACGAGCAGTACTTC
CASSLVAGRYEQYF
>TRBJ1-2|TRBV7-2|.|.
TGTGCCAGCAGCCTAACAGGCAGTCCTCGCAGGGGCTACACCTTC
CASSLTGSPRRGYTF
>TRBJ2-2|TRBV6-6|.|.
TGTGCCAGCAAGTATGGCCGGGAGCTGTTTTTT
CASKYGRELFF
>TRBJ1-2|TRBV5-8|.|.
TGTGCCAGCAACGCGGACTTGAACTATGGCTACACCTTC
CASNADLNYGYTF
>TRBJ1-1|TRBV4-3|.|.
TGCGCCAGCAGCCAAGAAGAGGGCGGGGGAACTGAAGCTTTCTTT
CASSQEEGGGTEAFF
>TRBJ1-5|TRBV18|TRBD1|once
TGTGCCAGCTCACCGGCAGGGGGGAATCAGCCCCAGCATTTT
CASSPAGGNQPQHF
>TRBJ1-1|TRBV5-4|.|few
TGTGCCACTGGGACTTCGGCTGAAGCTTTCTTT
CATGTSAEAFF
>TRBJ1-5|TRBV19|.|.
TGTGCCGGAGGAGGATATAGCAATCAGCCCCAGCATTTT
CAGGGYSNQPQHF
>TRBJ2-4|TRBV28|.|.
TGTGCCAGCAGTAGCAGGGGGGAAAAAGCCAAAAACATTCAGTACTTC
CASSSRGEKAKNIQYF
>TRBJ2-7|TRBV11-2|TRBD2|.
TGTGCCAGCAGCCACATAGCGGGGGGGCGGATCTACGAGCAGTACTTC
CASSHIAGGRIYEQYF
>TRBJ1-1|TRBV5-4|TRBD1|once
TGTGCCAGCAGCTCAGACAGGGAGAGGAACTCTGAAGCTTTCTTT
CASSSDRERNSEAFF
>TRBJ2-2|TRBV1|.|.
TGCACCAGCTTTAGAGGCACTATAACCGGGGAGCTGTTTTTT
CTSFRGTITGELFF
>TRBJ2-2|TRBV5-1|.|.
TGCGCCAGCAGCTTGGGGGGGCAGACCGGGGAGCTGTTTTTT
CASSLGGQTGELFF
>TRBJ1-1|TRBV5-1|.|.
TGCGCCAGCAGCCCCCGGGACACCGCTGCCCCTGAAGCTTTCTTT
CASSPRDTAAPEAFF
>TRBJ2-7|TRBV11-2|TRBD1|.
TGTGCCAGCAGCTTTGGAGGTTTCATGGGACAGGGTGCCCACGAGCAGTACTTC
CASSFGGFMGQGAHEQYF
>TRBJ2-2|TRBV4-3|TRBD2|few
TGCGCCAGCAGCCAAGGGCAGGGACTAGCGGGGGGTAACACCGGGGAGCTGTTTTTT
CASSQGQGLAGGNTGELFF
>TRBJ2-7|TRBV5-6|.|.
TGTGCCAGCAGCTCTTCTGGTGCGGGGGCTGTTCCAAGCTCCTACGAGCAGCACTTC
CASSSSGAGAVPSSYEQHF
>TRBJ2-7|TRBV11-2|.|.
TGTGCCAGCAGCCCCCCCGCGAGGGAGCAGTACTTC
CASSPPAREQYF
>TRBJ2-7|TRBV5-1|TRBD1|.
TGCGCCAGCAGCGAAACAGGGGTCTCCCCCTACGAGCAGTACTTC
CASSETGVSPYEQYF
>TRBJ2-3|TRBV7-2|.|.
TGTGCCAGCAGCTCACCGTTCGAGGTCCCAGATACGCAGTATTTT
CASSSPFEVPDTQYF
>TRBJ2-3|TRBV5-4|TRBD2|.
TGTGCCAGCTACACAAGGTTCGGAGCGGGGGGGCCTACAGATACGCAGTATTTT
CASYTRFGAGGPTDTQYF
>TRBJ1-1|TRBV4-1|TRBD1|few
TGCGCCAGCAGCGACCGGACAGGGTTTTCCATTACTGAAGCTTTCTTT
CASSDRTGFSITEAFF
>TRBJ1-4|TRBV27|.|.
TGTGCCAGCAGCCCCCGCCGTGATACAAATGAAAAACTGTTTTTT
CASSPRRDTNEKLFF
>TRBJ1-1|TRBV15|.|.
TGTGCCACCAGCAGAGATCTGACAGACACTGAAGCTTTCTTT
CATSRDLTDTEAFF
>TRBJ1-1|TRBV19|.|once
TGTGCCAGTAGTATTCAGGCAGGGCTGAACACTGAAGCTTTCTTT
CASSIQAGLNTEAFF
>TRBJ2-2|TRBV5-1|TRBD1|.
TGCGCCAGCAGCTTAGGACAGGGGGACTCCGGGGAGCTGTTTTTT
CASSLGQGDSGELFF
>TRBJ1-5|TRBV7-8|TRBD1|.
TGTGCCAGCAGCCCCCTAGGACAGGGGGCAAGACAGCCCCAGCATTTT
CASSPLGQGARQPQHF
>TRBJ1-4|TRBV7-6|TRBD1|.
TGTGCCAGCAGCATAGGACAGGGGTCCGAAAAACTGTTTTTT
CASSIGQGSEKLFF
>TRBJ1-2|TRBV2|TRBD1|.
TGTGCCAGCCGACAGGGGCCGGTTAACTATGGCTACACCTTC
CASRQGPVNYGYTF
>TRBJ1-5|TRBV2|.|.
TGTGCCAGCAGTGGGCGCCGTCGGGATTATGGCAATCAGCCCCAGCATTTT
CASSGRRRDYGNQPQHF
>TRBJ1-4|TRBV25-1|TRBD1|.
TGTGCCAGCAGTGACATCGGGACAGGAAATGAAAAACTGTTTTTT
CASSDIGTGNEKLFF
>TRBJ2-7|TRBV9|TRBD2|.
TGTGCCAGCAGCCCGACCCTTAGCGGGGTGAGCTCCTACGAGCAGTACTTC
CASSPTLSGVSSYEQYF
>TRBJ2-5|TRBV7-2|.|.
TGTGCCAGCAGCTTTAGAGGCGGGCCCCAAGAGACCCAGTACTTC
CASSFRGGPQETQYF
>TRBJ1-2|TRBV6-5|TRBD1|once
TGTGCCAGCAGGGCCCCGGGACAGGGTTTAGGCTACACCTTC
CASRAPGQGLGYTF
>TRBJ1-4|TRBV7-2|.|.
TGTGCCAGCAGCCCGCAGGGCGCAACTAATGAAAAACTGTTTTTT
CASSPQGATNEKLFF
>TRBJ2-7|TRBV27|.|.
TGTGCCAGCAGTCCCGCCGGGACAAAATACGAGCAGTACTTC
CASSPAGTKYEQYF
>TRBJ2-5|TRBV11-2|.|few
TGTGCCAGCAGCTCGGACTTAAAAGAGACCCAGTACTTC
CASSSDLKETQYF
>TRBJ2-1|TRBV27|.|.
TGTGCCAGCAGTTTCCTTAACAATGAGCAGTTCTTC
CASSFLNNEQFF
>TRBJ1-5|TRBV5-1|.|few
TGCGCCAGCAGCTTGGCTCCAGGGAGGCAGCCCCAGCATTTT
CASSLAPGRQPQHF
>TRBJ2-2|TRBV2|.|.
TGTGCCAGCCCGCGAAGCGGCACCGGGGAGCTGTTTTTT
CASPRSGTGELFF
>TRBJ2-1|TRBV7-2|.|.
TGTGCCAGCATCCGGGAAGCGTCGGTCAATGAGCAGTTCTTC
CASIREASVNEQFF
>TRBJ2-1|TRBV7-9|.|.
TGTGCCAGCAGCTTAGACGGTATCCATGAGCAGTTCTTC
CASSLDGIHEQFF
>TRBJ2-2|TRBV4-1|TRBD2|.
TGCGCCAGCAGCCTTAGCGGGGGGTACACCGGGGAGCTGTTTTTT
CASSLSGGYTGELFF
>TRBJ2-5|TRBV7-2|TRBD2|.
TGTGCCACCAGCTTTACTAGCGGGAGAGGAGAGACCCAGTACTTC
CATSFTSGRGETQYF
>TRBJ2-7|TRBV11-3|TRBD2|.
TGTGCCAGCAGCTTACGGACTAGCAAGATGCACGAGCAGTACTTC
CASSLRTSKMHEQYF
>TRBJ2-7|TRBV27|.|.
TGTGCCAGCAGTTTAACGAGTTCCAACTCCTACGAGCAGTACTTC
CASSLTSSNSYEQYF
>TRBJ2-7|TRBV19|.|.
TGTGCCAGTAGTAATACAGGGATCTACGAGCAGTACTTC
CASSNTGIYEQYF
>TRBJ1-1|TRBV6-1|.|.
TGTGCCAGCAGTGACGACTCACTCATGAACACTGAAGCTTTCTTT
CASSDDSLMNTEAFF
>TRBJ1-2|TRBV5-3|TRBD1|.
TGTGCCAGAAGCTCGGACAGGGGGCGCCTCGGTTGGGGCTACACCTTC
CARSSDRGRLGWGYTF
>TRBJ1-2|TRBV7-6|.|.
TGTGCCAGCAGCCCCTGGCGGGACCATGGCTACACCTTC
CASSPWRDHGYTF